This entry lists 28 T cell receptor beta chains sequenced from one sample in a study of chemoradiotherapy in HPV16-positive cancers. The assay was immunoSEQ multiplex PCR, and TCRdb's table has in-frame clones only and misses some. Of around 68,000 clones detected, around nine tenths appear once; the ten largest clones hold around 4.4%. This material consisted of blood, taken from a patient who underwent chemoradiotherapy. The receptors shown here come from a human donor with HPV-associated anogenital cancer.

This clone was recorded only once. This chain uses TRBV10-2 with TRBJ2-7; D unresolved. The ends were cut back, 7 bases at V and 0 bases at J, with 13 bases in the middle. The CDR3 is 14 residues long. Germline CDR1 reads WSHSY; CDR2 reads SAAADI. For the CDR3, the DNA is TGCGCCAGCATTTTTGATGAAAACTCCTACGAGCAGTACTTC. This sequence encodes CASIFDENSYEQYF.

On this clone: Within the sample, other DNA sequences also encode this same CDR3. The V and J genes are TRBV9 and TRBJ1-2; D is unclear. Trimming pared 0 bases from V and 2 bases from J, leaving 5 bases between. The germline gives CDR1 SGDLS, CDR2 YYNGEE. There are 13 residues in the CDR3. This chain's CDR3 is CASSVDNNYGYTF. The CDR3 DNA sequence: TGTGCCAGCAGCGTAGACAACAACTATGGCTACACCTTC.

V is TRBV28 and J is TRBJ2-7; TRBD2 is a possible D gene (6 bases). The CDR3 is 14 residues long. Germline V gives CDR1 MDHEN, CDR2 SYDVKM. V lost 3 bases, J lost 0 bases, and 9 bases lay in between. As DNA, the CDR3 is TGTGCCAGCAGTTTGGAGGGGCCCTCCTACGAGCAGTACTTC. Protein product: CASSLEGPSYEQYF.

This sequence joins TRBV5-5 and TRBJ1-1; tentative D call: TRBD1 (5 bases). The CDR3 has 14 residues. Germline V gene data show CDR1 as SGHKS and CDR2 as YYEKEE (reference sequence). The V end was cut by 1 base, the J end by 1 base, with 8 bases between. The CDR3 DNA reads TGTGCCAGCAGCTTGTCTCAGGGGAACACTGAAGCTTTCTTT. Translation: CASSLSQGNTEAFF.

CDR3 protein: CASSMTSMNTEAFF. The CDR3 DNA reads TGTGCCAGTAGTATGACAAGTATGAACACTGAAGCTTTCTTT. The V gene is TRBV19, the J gene TRBJ1-1, with unresolved D. The CDR3 length is 14 residues. Per germline, CDR1 LNHDA and CDR2 SQIVND (reference sequence). Trimming took off 3 bases at V and 0 bases at J, with 8 bases between the two ends.

The chain has TRBV4-2 and TRBJ1-1, with D unclear. Trimming pared 0 bases from V and 1 base from J, leaving 6 bases between. The CDR3 contains 14 residues. Germline-derived CDR1 and CDR2 are LGHNA and YNFKEQ. The CDR3 loop reads CASSQEPSNTEAFF. The CDR3 coding sequence is TGTGCCAGCAGCCAAGAACCTTCGAACACTGAAGCTTTCTTT.

This chain uses TRBV25-1 with TRBJ2-1; the D gene is possibly TRBD2 (6 bases). This CDR3 is built from 10 residues. V shed 6 bases and J shed 10 bases, with 7 bases lying between them. CDR1 is MGHDK, CDR2 SYGVNS, per germline. In nucleotides, the CDR3 is TGTGCCAGCAGACGGGGGGAGCAGTTCTTC. Translated, it gives CASRRGEQFF.

This clone was recorded only once. V is TRBV7-9 and J is TRBJ2-1; D ambiguous. V lost 5 bases to trimming and J lost 0 bases, with 8 bases between them. CDR1 is SEHNR and CDR2 is FQNEAQ in the germline V gene (reference sequence). This CDR3 has 14 amino acids. The CDR3 here is CASSPGGSYNEQFF. CDR3 sequence (DNA): TGTGCCAGCAGCCCCGGCGGCTCCTACAATGAGCAGTTCTTC.

The chain couples TRBV19 to TRBJ1-3, with D uncertain. V lost 3 bases and J lost 1, with 13 bases in between. Germline assignment: CDR1 LNHDA and CDR2 SQIVND (reference sequence). CDR3 length equals 16 residues. CDR3 sequence reads: CASSIALTGSGNTIYF. Written as DNA, the CDR3 is TGTGCCAGTAGTATCGCATTAACGGGGTCTGGAAACACCATATATTTT.

V is TRBV19 and J is TRBJ1-5, with 11 bases fitting TRBD1. The ends lost 5 bases at V and 2 bases at J; junction bases unmatched: 5. This CDR3 is 16 amino acids long. The germline gives CDR1 LNHDA, CDR2 SQIVND (reference sequence). For the CDR3, the DNA is TGTGCCAGTAGTGGGACAGGGGGAATGGGCAATCAGCCCCAGCATTTT. This gives the protein CASSGTGGMGNQPQHF.

This clone has only a few counts. The J gene is TRBJ2-1, the V gene TRBV2, with a possible D match to TRBD2 (6 bases). Germline V gives CDR1 SNHLY, CDR2 FYNNEI. The CDR3 loop spans 13 amino acids. Trimming stripped 6 bases from V and 8 bases from J, with 14 bases between. CDR3 in amino acids: CASSGSSRDEQFF. In DNA, the CDR3 is TGTGCCAGCAGCGGGAGTTCTAGGGATGAGCAGTTCTTC.

On this clone: An end of the junction differs from the germline gene, which may be a read error. The rearrangement uses TRBV5-5 and TRBJ2-4; no reliable D call. Germline V CDR1 and CDR2: SGHKS, YYEKEE (reference sequence). This CDR3 has 15 residues. In DNA form, the CDR3 reads TGTGCCGGCAGCTTGAGCCCATCTGGTTCGGACATTCAGTACTTC. It translates to CAGSLSPSGSDIQYF.

The chain recombines TRBV14 with TRBJ2-3; D gene ambiguous. V lost 0 bases and J lost 2, with 9 bases in between. The CDR3 is 15 amino acids. CDR1 is SGHDN, CDR2 FVKESK, per germline. In DNA form, the CDR3 reads TGTGCCAGCAGCCAAGATAGGTGGATCACAGATACGCAGTATTTT. Translating it yields CASSQDRWITDTQYF.

The CDR3 coding sequence is TGTGCCAGCAGTTTAAGTGGGGAACGTCCCCAGCATTTT. It specifies CASSLSGERPQHF. V usage is TRBV27 and J usage is TRBJ1-5; no clear D. Per the germline V gene, CDR1 is MNHEY and CDR2 is SMNVEV (reference sequence). The CDR3 consists of 13 residues. Trimming removed 2 bases at V and 10 bases at J, with 12 bases between.

The genes are TRBV27 and TRBJ2-7; 7 bases agree with TRBD2. The germline gives CDR1 MNHEY, CDR2 SMNVEV (reference sequence). J lost 4 bases, V lost 3 bases, and 3 bases had no gene match. This CDR3 is 13 amino acids long. The CDR3 DNA reads TGTGCCAGCAGTTTTGGGGGGGGATACGAGCAGTACTTC. Protein product: CASSFGGGYEQYF.

The chain employs TRBV28 and TRBJ2-3; 7 positions match TRBD1. The trim removed 2 bases at V and 0 bases at J, leaving 8 bases unmatched. The CDR3 is 17 amino acids. Germline V lookup: CDR1 MDHEN, CDR2 SYDVKM. This CDR3 is CASSLHIGRGSTDTQYF. The CDR3 DNA follows: TGTGCCAGCAGTTTACATATCGGCAGGGGGAGCACAGATACGCAGTATTTT.

This sequence joins TRBV30 and TRBJ1-2; a possible D gene is TRBD1 (6 bases). V dropped 3 bases and J dropped 4 bases, with 21 bases sitting between them. Germline V gene data show CDR1 as GTSNPN and CDR2 as SVGIG (reference sequence). The CDR3 loop spans 16 amino acids. CDR3 nucleotide sequence: TGTGCCTGGAGCATCGGTTGGGACATCCCAATCTATGGCTACACCTTC. Protein: CAWSIGWDIPIYGYTF.

The chain employs TRBV5-1 and TRBJ1-3; 8 bases agree with TRBD1. The CDR3 is made up of 17 amino acids. J was trimmed by 2 bases and V by 0 bases; bases with no gene match: 7. Germline values: CDR1 SGHRS, CDR2 YFSETQ. This CDR3 reads CASSLDGQGLTGNTIYF. The CDR3 nucleotides are TGCGCCAGCAGCTTGGACGGACAGGGTTTGACTGGAAACACCATATATTTT.

The genes are TRBV30 and TRBJ1-2; D uncertain. V lost 0 bases and J 2 bases, leaving 13 bases between the germline ends. CDR1 is GTSNPN, CDR2 SVGIG, per germline (reference sequence). CDR3 length: 15 amino acids. The CDR3 sequence is CAWSVEVGGNYGYTF. CDR3 coding DNA: TGTGCCTGGAGTGTAGAAGTTGGAGGGAACTATGGCTACACCTTC.

This rearrangement joins TRBV18 to TRBJ1-5; D not resolved. V dropped 1 base and J dropped 5 bases, with 3 bases sitting between them. Germline CDR1 reads KGHSH; CDR2 reads LQKENI. There are 12 residues in the CDR3. The CDR3 region has the DNA TGTGCCAGCTCACCACGGGATCAGCCCCAGCATTTT. This codes for CASSPRDQPQHF. Variable domain in full (rest from reference TRBV18 and TRBJ1-5): NAGVMQNPRHLVRRRGQEARLRCSPMKGHSHVYWYRQLPEEGLKFMVYLQKENIIDESGMPKERFSAEFPKEGPSILRIQQVVRGDSAAYFCASSPRDQPQHFGDGTRLSIL.

CDR3 DNA: TGTGCCAGCAGCTACACTTTGAGCAATCAGCCCCAGCATTTT. It is translated as CASSYTLSNQPQHF. The chain employs TRBV7-2 and TRBJ1-5, with D unclear. Looked up from germline, CDR1 is SGHTA and CDR2 is FQGNSA. The CDR3 length is 14 residues. Trimming took off 4 bases at V and 1 base at J, with 8 bases between the two ends.

This chain's CDR3 is CASSQDSRGGELFF. As DNA, the CDR3 is TGTGCCAGCAGCCAAGATAGTAGGGGCGGGGAGCTGTTTTTT. The chain joins TRBV4-2 to TRBJ2-2; possibly TRBD1 for D (5 bases). Deletions cut 0 bases from V and 7 bases from J, with 9 bases between. CDR1 and CDR2 (germline): LGHNA, YNFKEQ. The CDR3 spans 14 residues.

This chain joins TRBV19 and TRBJ1-1, with a possible D match to TRBD1 (6 bases). V lost 4 bases to trimming and J lost 4 bases, with 13 bases between them. CDR1 and CDR2 from the germline V gene are LNHDA and SQIVND (reference sequence). This CDR3 region has 14 residues. The CDR3 bases are TGTGCCAGTAGTAAAAAAGGGGGGATCACTGAAGCTTTCTTT. Protein: CASSKKGGITEAFF.

This chain uses TRBV2 with TRBJ2-7; weak D call: TRBD2 (6 bases). CDR1 and CDR2 from the germline V gene are SNHLY and FYNNEI. The CDR3 has 18 residues. The V end lost 8 bases, the J end lost 0 bases, and 26 bases lay between the germline ends. CDR3 nucleotide sequence: TGTGCCAGCCCGGGGATTGGGCACGCGGGGCCACCCTCCTACGAGCAGTACTTC. This codes for CASPGIGHAGPPSYEQYF.

The chain carries TRBV10-3 and TRBJ1-2, with a possible D match to TRBD1 (6 bases). The CDR3 is 16 residues long. Germline lookup yields CDR1 ENHRY and CDR2 SYGVKD. The V end was cut by 2 bases, the J end by 0 bases, with 13 bases between. CDR3 loop: CAISEGQSLSNYGYTF. In DNA form, the CDR3 reads TGTGCCATCAGTGAGGGACAGAGCCTTTCTAACTATGGCTACACCTTC.

The V and J genes are TRBV5-1 and TRBJ1-1; D is unclear. CDR1 SGHRS and CDR2 YFSETQ come from the germline V gene. Trimming removed 5 bases from V and 7 bases from J, with 18 bases in between. The CDR3 length is 14 residues. The CDR3 region has the DNA TGCGCCAGCAGTTTGAGAGACCTTCTAAATGAAGCTTTCTTT. Protein sequence: CASSLRDLLNEAFF.

CDR3 DNA: TGTGCCAGCAGCATGAACTACCGGGGACAGGGATTTAATAATTCACCCCTCCACTTT. It is translated as CASSMNYRGQGFNNSPLHF. V and J are TRBV5-4 and TRBJ1-6, with 9 bases that match TRBD1. CDR1 SGHNT and CDR2 YYREEE come from the germline V gene (reference sequence). J lost 5 bases, V lost 4 bases, and 16 bases had no gene match. This CDR3 comprises 19 residues.

In nucleotides, the CDR3 is TGTGCCATCAGTTCGCCTCTGTGGACTAAGGCCCCCTACGAGCAGTACTTC. This encodes CAISSPLWTKAPYEQYF. The genes are TRBV10-3 and TRBJ2-7; D may be TRBD2 (6 bases). The germline CDR1 and CDR2 sequences are ENHRY and SYGVKD. Trimming removed 5 bases from V and 2 bases from J, with 22 bases in between. The length of the CDR3 is 17 residues.